This TCR beta chain was captured by sequencing in a study of blood T cell repertoires in COVID-19. Turning to the study itself: Material from acute and convalescent COVID-19 was sourced from the United States, Italy and Spain. In each case, the material was cDNA or gDNA derived from T cells, B-cell-depleted T cells, or PBMCs.

In the study's own analysis: Cell counts per sample came from amplifying reference gene primers. The table came from immunoSEQ multiplex PCR; TCRdb's copy has only in-frame clones and leaves some out. The V and J calls and clone size are taken from that table; D and trimming were inferred from the DNA. The table has roughly 70,000 clones, approximately 91% seen once. Trimming removed 3 bases from V and 1 base from J, with 14 bases in between. The CDR3 has 16 amino acids. Germline lookup yields CDR1 SGDLS and CDR2 YYNGEE. J is TRBJ2-4 and V is TRBV9, with a weak D call TRBD2 (5 bases). This receptor was identified in a man between 70 and 80 years old with acute or convalescent COVID-19. Sequenced material: peripheral blood. The CDR3 is CASSGSTGEAKNIQYF. The DNA for the CDR3 is TGTGCCAGCAGCGGCTCGACTGGGGAGGCCAAAAACATTCAGTACTTC.